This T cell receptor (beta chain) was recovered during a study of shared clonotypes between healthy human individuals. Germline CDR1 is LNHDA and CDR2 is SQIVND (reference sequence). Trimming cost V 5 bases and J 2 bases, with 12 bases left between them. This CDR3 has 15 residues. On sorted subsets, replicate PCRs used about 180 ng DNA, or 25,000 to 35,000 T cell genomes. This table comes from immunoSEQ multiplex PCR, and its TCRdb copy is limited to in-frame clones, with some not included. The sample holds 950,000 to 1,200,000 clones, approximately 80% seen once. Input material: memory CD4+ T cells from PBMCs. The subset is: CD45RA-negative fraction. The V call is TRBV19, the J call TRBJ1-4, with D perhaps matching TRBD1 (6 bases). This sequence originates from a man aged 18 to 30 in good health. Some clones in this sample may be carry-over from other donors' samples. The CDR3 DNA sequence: TGTGCCAGTAGTGCCCAGGGGCGGACTAATGAAAAACTGTTTTTT. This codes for CASSAQGRTNEKLFF. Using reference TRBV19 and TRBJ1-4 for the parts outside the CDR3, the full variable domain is DGGITQSPKYLFRKEGQNVTLSCEQNLNHDAMYWYRQDPGQGLRLIYYSQIVNDFQKGDIAEGYSVSREKKESFPLTVTSAQKNPTAFYLCASSAQGRTNEKLFFGSGTQLSVL.